This T cell receptor beta chain came from a study of cytomegalovirus exposure and HLA in healthy donors. Study conclusions and caveats: Equally common other TCR beta chains were less clonally expanded than HLA-associated ones, a later analysis found. In a later analysis, donors in an Asian-associated ancestry cluster reportedly had fewer N-insertions in productive TCRs than the cohort mean. Excluded were some V segments that proved indistinguishable, including TRBV6-2 and TRBV6-3.

Germline-derived CDR1 and CDR2 are MGHRA and YSYEKL. The CDR3 spans 16 residues. Between the trimmed V and J ends, which lost 1 base and 2 bases, there was a span of 14 bases. Remarks on this clone: Antigen specificity is unknown.

The PCR was carried out with 60 Vbeta primers and 13 Jbeta primers. The protocol was immunoSEQ multiplex PCR, while the TCRdb copy is restricted to in-frame clones and leaves out a portion. The repertoire holds some 180,000 clones, with around 80% as singletons. The specimen sequenced was PBMCs. The source of this sequence is an older woman in good health and CMV-seropositive. The chain carries TRBV4-1 and TRBJ2-5; D not certain. DNA for the CDR3: TGCGCCAGCAGCCAAGTTGTCACAGCAGCTCAAGAGACCCAGTACTTC. This sequence encodes CASSQVVTAAQETQYF.